Following are 9 T cell receptor beta chains from one sample sequenced in a study of shared clonotypes between healthy human individuals. Libraries were prepared by immunoSEQ multiplex PCR; TCRdb keeps only in-frame clonotypes and omits some of them. This table holds approximately 2.5 million clones, approximately 94% found once. The specimen sequenced was naive CD4+ T cells from PBMCs. The subset was: CD45RA+ positively selected. Every receptor here comes from a man between 18 and 35 years old in good health. Some clones in this sample may be carry-over from other donors' samples.

The chain uses TRBV29-1 and TRBJ1-1, with 8 nucleotides matching TRBD1. The length of the CDR3 is 12 residues. Germline V gene lookup returns CDR1 SQVTM and CDR2 ANQGSEA. After removal of 7 bases from V and 10 bases from J, the junction contained 11 bases not matched to a gene. The CDR3 nucleotides are TGCAGCGCCGTTGACAGGGGAATTGGAGCTTTCTTT. Its translation: CSAVDRGIGAFF.

This rearrangement joins TRBV28 to TRBJ2-3; D assignment may be TRBD1 or TRBD2 (6 bases each). V was trimmed by 3 bases and J by 0 bases, leaving 16 bases between them. The germline V gene has CDR1 MDHEN and CDR2 SYDVKM. There are 17 residues in the CDR3. As DNA, the CDR3 is TGTGCCAGCAGTTTTCCGAGGGGGGCCCTTAGCACAGATACGCAGTATTTT. This sequence encodes CASSFPRGALSTDTQYF.

The chain links TRBV21-1 to TRBJ2-7; TRBD1, the table's D call, was not compared with the DNA. TRBV21-1 is a listed pseudogene. The CDR3 consists of 15 residues. This chain's CDR3 is CASSKRKQGVDEQYF. CDR3 nucleotides: TGTGCCAGCAGCAAACGAAAACAGGGCGTCGACGAGCAGTACTTC.

The chain joins TRBV7-3 to TRBJ2-2, with no clear D. The germline V gene encodes CDR1 SGHTA and CDR2 FQGTGA. This CDR3 is 14 amino acids long. With 4 bases removed from V and 5 bases from J, the gap between germline ends came to 11 bases. For the CDR3, the DNA is TGTGCCAGCAGCTCCCACCGTCAGACCGGGGAGCTGTTTTTT. Protein: CASSSHRQTGELFF. Full variable domain (rest looked up from reference TRBV7-3 and TRBJ2-2): GAGVSQTPSNKVTEKGKYVELRCDPISGHTALYWYRQSLGQGPEFLIYFQGTGAADDSGLPNDRFFAVRPEGSVSTLKIQRTERGDSAVYLCASSSHRQTGELFFGEGSRLTVL.

V gene TRBV11-3 combines with J gene TRBJ1-1; D may be TRBD1 (6 bases). This CDR3 has 16 residues. Germline CDR1 is SGHNT and CDR2 is YENEEA. Trimming removed 1 base at V and 4 bases at J, with 16 bases between. CDR3 in amino acids: CASSLGGGRASTEAFF. CDR3 DNA: TGTGCCAGCAGCTTAGGGGGGGGCAGGGCGAGCACTGAAGCTTTCTTT.

CDR3 nucleotides: TGTGCCATCAGAACCGGGACTAGTTATGGAGAGACCCAGTACTTC. Its protein product is CAIRTGTSYGETQYF. V and J are TRBV10-3 and TRBJ2-5; TRBD2 aligns across 8 bases. The junction had 10 bases not matched to a gene; V was cut back by 6 bases and J by 4 bases. In germline, CDR1 is ENHRY, CDR2 SYGVKD. CDR3 length: 15 residues.

The chain links TRBV28 to TRBJ1-2, with D uncertain. Germline V gene data show CDR1 as MDHEN and CDR2 as SYDVKM. This CDR3 is 13 amino acids long. V lost 11 bases to trimming and J lost 0 bases, with 13 bases between them. The DNA of the CDR3 is TGTGCCGCCAAAAACGGGGCTAACTATGGCTACACCTTC. Translating gives CAAKNGANYGYTF.

The J gene is TRBJ1-1, the V gene TRBV2; D ambiguous. The germline V gene encodes CDR1 SNHLY and CDR2 FYNNEI. This CDR3 contains 13 residues. The V and J ends lost 7 bases and 1 base respectively, with 10 bases between them. CDR3 sequence: CASTRLGNTEAFF. The DNA for the CDR3 is TGTGCCAGCACACGGCTTGGGAACACTGAAGCTTTCTTT. The full variable domain, its missing parts supplied by reference TRBV2 and TRBJ1-1, is EPEVTQTPSHQVTQMGQEVILRCVPISNHLYFYWYRQILGQKVEFLVSFYNNEISEKSEIFDDQFSVERPDGSNFTLKIRSTKLEDSAMYFCASTRLGNTEAFFGQGTRLTVV.

This chain uses TRBV5-1 with TRBJ1-2; possible D gene TRBD1, 5 bases. The germline V gene encodes CDR1 SGHRS and CDR2 YFSETQ. The CDR3 has 15 amino acids. The V end lost 0 bases, the J end lost 4 bases, and 13 bases lay between the germline ends. Here the CDR3 DNA reads TGCGCCAGCAGCTTGGGGCCGGGACTGACCTATGGCTACACCTTC. Its protein is CASSLGPGLTYGYTF. Based on the CDR3 plus reference TRBV5-1 and TRBJ1-2, the full variable domain is KAGVTQTPRYLIKTRGQQVTLSCSPISGHRSVSWYQQTPGQGLQFLFEYFSETQRNKGNFPGRFSGRQFSNSRSEMNVSTLELGDSALYLCASSLGPGLTYGYTFGSGTRLTVV.